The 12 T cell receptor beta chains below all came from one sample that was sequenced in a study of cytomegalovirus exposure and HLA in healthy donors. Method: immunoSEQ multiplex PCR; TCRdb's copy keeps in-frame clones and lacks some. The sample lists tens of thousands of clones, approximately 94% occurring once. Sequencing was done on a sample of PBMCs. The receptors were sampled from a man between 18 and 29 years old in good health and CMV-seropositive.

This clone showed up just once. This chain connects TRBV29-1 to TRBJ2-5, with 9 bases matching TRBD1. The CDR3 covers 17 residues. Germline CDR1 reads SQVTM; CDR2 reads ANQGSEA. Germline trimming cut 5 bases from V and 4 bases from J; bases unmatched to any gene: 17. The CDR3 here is CSVQLTGGKGNGETQYF. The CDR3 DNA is TGCAGCGTTCAATTGACAGGGGGGAAGGGGAACGGAGAGACCCAGTACTTC.

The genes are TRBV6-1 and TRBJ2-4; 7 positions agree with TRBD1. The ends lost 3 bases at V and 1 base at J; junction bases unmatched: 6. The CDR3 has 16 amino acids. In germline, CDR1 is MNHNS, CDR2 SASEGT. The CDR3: CASSERGRMAKNIQYF. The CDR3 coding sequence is TGTGCCAGCAGTGAGAGGGGGCGCATGGCCAAAAACATTCAGTACTTC.

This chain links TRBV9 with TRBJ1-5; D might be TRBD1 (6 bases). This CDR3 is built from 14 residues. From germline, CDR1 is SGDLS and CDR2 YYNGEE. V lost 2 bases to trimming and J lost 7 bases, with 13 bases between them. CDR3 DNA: TGTGCCAGCAGCGTGGGGGCGTTGGGGCAGCCCCAGCATTTT. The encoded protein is CASSVGALGQPQHF.

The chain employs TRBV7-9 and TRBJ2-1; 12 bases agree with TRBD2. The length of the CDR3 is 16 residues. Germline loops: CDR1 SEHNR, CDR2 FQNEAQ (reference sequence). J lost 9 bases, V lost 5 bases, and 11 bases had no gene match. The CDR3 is CASSQTLAGGRSEQFF. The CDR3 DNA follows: TGTGCCAGCAGCCAAACGCTAGCGGGGGGGCGTAGTGAGCAGTTCTTC.

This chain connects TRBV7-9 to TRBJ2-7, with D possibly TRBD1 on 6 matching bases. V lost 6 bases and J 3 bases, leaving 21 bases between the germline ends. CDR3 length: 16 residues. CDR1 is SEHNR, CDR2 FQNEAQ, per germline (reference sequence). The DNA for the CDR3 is TGTGCCAGCAGTTACCAAGGGGCCACAGGGAACTACGAGCAGTACTTC. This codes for CASSYQGATGNYEQYF. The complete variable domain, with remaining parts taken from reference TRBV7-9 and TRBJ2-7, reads DTGVSQNPRHKITKRGQNVTFRCDPISEHNRLYWYRQTLGQGPEFLTYFQNEAQLEKSRLLSDRFSAERPKGSFSTLEIQRTEQGDSAMYLCASSYQGATGNYEQYFGPGTRLTVT.

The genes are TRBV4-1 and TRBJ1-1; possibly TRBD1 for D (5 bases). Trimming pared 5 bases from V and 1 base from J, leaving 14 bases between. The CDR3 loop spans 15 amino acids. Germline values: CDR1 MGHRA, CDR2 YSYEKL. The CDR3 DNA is TGCGCCAGCAGCGCTGCAGGGATAGAGAACACTGAAGCTTTCTTT. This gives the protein CASSAAGIENTEAFF.

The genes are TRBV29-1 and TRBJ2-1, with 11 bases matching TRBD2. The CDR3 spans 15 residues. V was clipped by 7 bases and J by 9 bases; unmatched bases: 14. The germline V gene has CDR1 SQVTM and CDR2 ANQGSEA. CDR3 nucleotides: TGCAGCGCACCGGGACTAGCGGTTTCCTTAGGTGAGCAGTTCTTC. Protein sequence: CSAPGLAVSLGEQFF.

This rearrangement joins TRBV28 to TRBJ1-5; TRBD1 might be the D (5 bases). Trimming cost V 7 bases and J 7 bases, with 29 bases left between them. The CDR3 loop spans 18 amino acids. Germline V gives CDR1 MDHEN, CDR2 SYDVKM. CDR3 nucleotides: TGTGCCAGCAACCCGGGACTGGCCAGAACTCGGGCCGGACAGCCCCAGCATTTT. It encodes CASNPGLARTRAGQPQHF.

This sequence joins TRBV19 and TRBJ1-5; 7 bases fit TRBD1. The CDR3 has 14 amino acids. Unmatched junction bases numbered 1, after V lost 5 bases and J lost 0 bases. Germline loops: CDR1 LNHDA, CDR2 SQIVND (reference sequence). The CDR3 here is CASSDRASNQPQHF. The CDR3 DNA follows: TGTGCCAGTAGTGACAGGGCTAGCAATCAGCCCCAGCATTTT.

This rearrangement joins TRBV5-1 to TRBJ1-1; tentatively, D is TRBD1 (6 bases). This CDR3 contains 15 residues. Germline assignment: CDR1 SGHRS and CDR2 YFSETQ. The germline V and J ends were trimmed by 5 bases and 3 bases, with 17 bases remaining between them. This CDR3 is CASRRGNREYTEAFF. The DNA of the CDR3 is TGCGCCAGCAGAAGGGGGAACAGGGAATACACTGAAGCTTTCTTT.

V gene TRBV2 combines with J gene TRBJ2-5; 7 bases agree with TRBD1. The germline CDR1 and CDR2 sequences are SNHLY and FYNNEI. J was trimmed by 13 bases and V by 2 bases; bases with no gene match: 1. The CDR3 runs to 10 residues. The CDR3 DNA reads TGTGCCAGCAGTGAACAGGGGGTGTACTTC. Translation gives CASSEQGVYF.

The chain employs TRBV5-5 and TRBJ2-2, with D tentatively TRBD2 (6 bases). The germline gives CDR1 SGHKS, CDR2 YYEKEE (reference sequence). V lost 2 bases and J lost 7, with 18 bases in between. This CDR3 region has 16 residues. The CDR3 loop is CASSLSGRTPNGELFF. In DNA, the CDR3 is TGTGCCAGCAGCTTAAGTGGGAGGACGCCGAACGGGGAGCTGTTTTTT.